This T cell receptor beta chain was captured in a study of immune cell composition in non-small cell lung cancer. Study overall: Lung adenocarcinoma or squamous carcinoma made up most tumours. Study outcomes and limitations: Squamous lung tumours showed higher top 10 clone scores and clonality than adenocarcinomas. Shared sequences between tumour-reactive and dominant in vivo clones were not proven. Smoking pack-years did not significantly correlate with tumour TCR-beta clonality.

The CDR3 contains 13 residues. Trimming cost V 0 bases and J 4 bases, with 7 bases left between them. Germline CDR1 SGHRS, CDR2 YFSETQ. To note about this clone: No antigen is known for it.

The assay was immunoSEQ multiplex PCR, and TCRdb's table has in-frame clones only and misses some. The sample lists under 3,000 clones; about 70% were seen once. This clonotype was obtained from a human donor with non-small cell lung cancer. Sequencing was performed on lung tumor tissue. J is TRBJ1-1 and V is TRBV5-1, with D unclear. CDR3 in amino acids: CASSLAGSTEAFF. The CDR3 nucleotides read TGCGCCAGCAGCTTGGCCGGGAGCACTGAAGCTTTCTTT.